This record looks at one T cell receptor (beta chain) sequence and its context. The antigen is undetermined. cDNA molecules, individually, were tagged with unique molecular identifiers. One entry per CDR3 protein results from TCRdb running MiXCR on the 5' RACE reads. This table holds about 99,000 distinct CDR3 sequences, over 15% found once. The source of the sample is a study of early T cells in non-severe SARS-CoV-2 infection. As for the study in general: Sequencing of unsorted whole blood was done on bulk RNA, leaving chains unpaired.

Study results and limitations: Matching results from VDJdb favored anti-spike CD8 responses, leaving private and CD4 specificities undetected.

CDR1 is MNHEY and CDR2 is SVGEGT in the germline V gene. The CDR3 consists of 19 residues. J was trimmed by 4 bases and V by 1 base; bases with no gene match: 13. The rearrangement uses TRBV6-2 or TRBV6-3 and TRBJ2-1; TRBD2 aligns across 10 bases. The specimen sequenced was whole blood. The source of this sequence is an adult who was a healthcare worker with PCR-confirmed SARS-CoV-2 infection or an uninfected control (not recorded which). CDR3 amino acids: CASSYFSGGAPQKYNEQFF. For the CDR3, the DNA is TGTGCCAGCAGTTACTTCAGCGGGGGGGCCCCCCAAAAATACAATGAGCAGTTCTTC.